A single sample is the source of the 2 T cell receptor beta chains below, sequenced in a study of PD-1 blockade in mismatch repair-deficient tumors. TCRdb keeps only in-frame clones here, not all; method: immunoSEQ multiplex PCR. The table includes tens of thousands of clones, around four fifths detected once. Specimen: peripheral blood, collected 4 weeks after starting pembrolizumab. The receptors come from an adult with mismatch repair-deficient cancer.

The V and J genes are TRBV6-5 and TRBJ1-2, with no clear D. Trimming cost V 4 bases and J 3 bases, with 15 bases left between them. Germline V gene sequence: CDR1 MNHEY, CDR2 SVGAGI. CDR3 size: 15 residues. CDR3 bases: TGTGCCAGCAGTTTCAGACAAGCGAAGGACTATGGCTACACCTTC. This translates into CASSFRQAKDYGYTF.

The CDR3 spells CASSPGSAGGNTEAFF. CDR3 coding DNA: TGTGCCAGCAGCCCCGGCTCGGCAGGGGGGAACACTGAAGCTTTCTTT. This chain connects TRBV7-9 to TRBJ1-1, with 7 bases lining up with TRBD1. The CDR3 totals 16 residues. Unmatched junction bases numbered 10, after V lost 5 bases and J lost 1 base. Per germline, CDR1 SEHNR and CDR2 FQNEAQ (reference sequence).